One T cell receptor beta chain is described in this entry. Its antigen remains unidentified. Primers included in the PCR were 60 Vbeta and 13 Jbeta primers. Original methodology: In a later analysis, the count reached 82 million or so unique TCR beta chains, with about 9.9 million shared. The method was immunoSEQ multiplex PCR; TCRdb's version includes in-frame clones alone and lacks a portion of them. V, J and clone size are those of that table, while D and trimming were read from the DNA. Counted here are 76,000 or so clones, more than 65% occurring once; the ten biggest clones make up around 15%. Donors had nominal health at sampling but likely had unrecorded immune exposures. The CDR3 runs to 17 residues. After removal of 5 bases from V and 3 bases from J, the junction contained 12 bases not matched to a gene. Germline CDR1 reads SGHTA; CDR2 reads FQGNSA. The data originate from a study of cytomegalovirus exposure and HLA in healthy donors.

Study-wide points: Reports described diagnosis of cytomegalovirus status by the classifier as highly specific and sensitive.

The receptor comes from a woman aged 40 to 50 in good health and CMV-seropositive. The sequencing input was PBMCs. The J gene is TRBJ2-1, the V gene TRBV7-2; 8 bases line up with TRBD1. In DNA form, the CDR3 reads TGTGCCAGCAGCCGAACTTCCGGACAGGGCGTCTACAATGAGCAGTTCTTC. The encoded protein is CASSRTSGQGVYNEQFF.